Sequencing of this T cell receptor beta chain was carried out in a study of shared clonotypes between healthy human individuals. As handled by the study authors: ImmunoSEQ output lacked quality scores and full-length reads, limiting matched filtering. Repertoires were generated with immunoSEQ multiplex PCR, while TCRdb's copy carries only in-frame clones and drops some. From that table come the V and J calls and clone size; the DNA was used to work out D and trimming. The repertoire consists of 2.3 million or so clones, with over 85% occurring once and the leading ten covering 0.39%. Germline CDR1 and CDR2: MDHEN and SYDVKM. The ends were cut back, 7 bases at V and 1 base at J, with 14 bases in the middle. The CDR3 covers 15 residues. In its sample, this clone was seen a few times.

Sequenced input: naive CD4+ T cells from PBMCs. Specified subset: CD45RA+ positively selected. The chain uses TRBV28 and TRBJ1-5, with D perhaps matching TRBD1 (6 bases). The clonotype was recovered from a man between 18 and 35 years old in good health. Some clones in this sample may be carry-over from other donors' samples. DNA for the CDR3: TGTGCCAGCAACCGGGGGCACTCGAGCAATCAGCCCCAGCATTTT. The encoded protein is CASNRGHSSNQPQHF.